What follows is one T cell receptor beta chain and its context. Its antigen is unknown. The data were obtained in a study of shared clonotypes between healthy human individuals. Study context: The study used three CD4 naive, three CD4 memory, two CD8 naive and one CD8 memory plate per donor.

V was clipped by 3 bases and J by 3 bases, with 4 bases between them. This CDR3 region has 12 residues. Germline V gene sequence: CDR1 SNHLY, CDR2 FYNNEI. Profiled with immunoSEQ multiplex PCR; TCRdb holds only in-frame clones, not every one. The sample carries about 2.4 million clones, about 92% recorded once. Findings and caveats of the study: Shared clonotypes: approximately 5.3% naive CD4, around 3.5% naive CD8, over 2% memory CD4, under 0.45% memory CD8. With few donors, the genetic and exposure-history diversity represented was limited.

Donors, healthy HIV-negative adults, lacked recent acute infections or vaccinations. Sequenced sample: naive CD4+ T cells sorted from blood. Specified subset: CD45RA+ positively selected. The V gene is TRBV2, the J gene TRBJ2-3, with D unresolved. This clonotype was sampled from a man in his late teens or twenties in good health. In DNA form, the CDR3 reads TGTGCCAGCAGTGAGCTGACAGATACGCAGTATTTT. It is translated as CASSELTDTQYF.